The 8 T cell receptor beta chains below all came from one sample that was sequenced in a study of blood T cell repertoires in COVID-19. Clones were read by immunoSEQ multiplex PCR, and TCRdb kept only the in-frame ones, dropping some. The sample carries approximately 440,000 clones, approximately 90% recorded once. Specimen: PBMCs or T cells enriched from blood (not recorded which). The receptors here all came from a woman between 18 and 29 years old who had recovered from COVID-19.

This chain connects TRBV19 to TRBJ1-6, with D unresolved. The V end was cut by 5 bases, the J end by 4 bases, with 12 bases between. The CDR3 loop spans 15 amino acids. CDR1 and CDR2 from the germline V gene are LNHDA and SQIVND (reference sequence). CDR3 residues: CASSSLPLYNSPLHF. As DNA, the CDR3 is TGTGCCAGTAGTTCACTACCTCTTTATAATTCACCCCTCCACTTT.

Remarks on this clone: The same CDR3 arises from other DNA sequences in this sample as well. The chain links TRBV10-3 to TRBJ2-5; the D gene is possibly TRBD2 (7 bases). V was cut by 10 bases and J by 5 bases, with 11 bases left in between. Germline V lookup: CDR1 ENHRY, CDR2 SYGVKD. This CDR3 comprises 11 residues. This CDR3 reads CATGGGETQYF. In nucleotides, the CDR3 is TGTGCCACGGGGGGCGGGGAGACCCAGTACTTC.

The chain combines TRBV5-4 with TRBJ1-1; D gene uncertain. CDR1 is SGHNT, CDR2 YYREEE, per germline (reference sequence). The germline V and J ends were trimmed by 1 base and 12 bases, with 16 bases remaining between them. This CDR3 region has 13 residues. The CDR3 nucleotides read TGTGCCAGCAGCTTGAGTGCCAGGAAAGAATCTTTCTTT. Protein: CASSLSARKESFF.

The chain joins TRBV4-1 to TRBJ2-3, with 15 bases aligning to TRBD2. The ends lost 6 bases at V and 0 bases at J; junction bases unmatched: 13. The CDR3 is 20 amino acids. Germline-derived CDR1 and CDR2 are MGHRA and YSYEKL. Here the CDR3 DNA reads TGCGCCAGCAGGCCGGGACTAGCGGGGGGCATAGGAGATAGCACAGATACGCAGTATTTT. Translated: CASRPGLAGGIGDSTDTQYF.

This sequence joins TRBV5-6 and TRBJ2-2; TRBD2 is a possible D gene (6 bases). This CDR3 is 13 amino acids long. Trimming removed 5 bases from V and 7 bases from J, with 12 bases in between. Germline assignment: CDR1 SGHDT and CDR2 YYEEEE. In nucleotides, the CDR3 is TGTGCCAGCAGGCTGGGGGGAGTCGGGGAGCTGTTTTTT. It yields the protein CASRLGGVGELFF. Full variable domain (remainder filled in from reference TRBV5-6 and TRBJ2-2): DAGVTQSPTHLIKTRGQQVTLRCSPKSGHDTVSWYQQALGQGPQFIFQYYEEEERQRGNFPDRFSGHQFPNYSSELNVNALLLGDSALYLCASRLGGVGELFFGEGSRLTVL.

This clone was observed a single time. The chain is built from TRBV20-1 and TRBJ2-7; 9 bases are shared with TRBD1. CDR1 and CDR2 (germline): DFQATT, SNEGSKA (reference sequence). V was pared by 3 bases and J by 6 bases, with 9 bases of the junction left unmatched. The CDR3 sequence is 14 residues long. The CDR3 DNA reads as TGCAGTGCTAGTACGCCGGGACAGGGCTCCGAGCAGTACTTC. Translating it yields CSASTPGQGSEQYF.

The chain recombines TRBV30 with TRBJ1-1; tentative D call: TRBD1 (6 bases). The CDR3 totals 16 residues. Germline CDR1 and CDR2: GTSNPN and SVGIG (reference sequence). Trimming cost V 5 bases and J 5 bases, with 24 bases left between them. CDR3 in amino acids: CAWAMGILDSQTEAFF. Written as DNA, the CDR3 is TGTGCCTGGGCAATGGGTATATTGGACAGCCAAACTGAAGCTTTCTTT.

The chain has TRBV7-2 and TRBJ1-1; D might be TRBD1 (6 bases). This CDR3 has 14 residues. Germline V lookup: CDR1 SGHTA, CDR2 FQGNSA. V lost 3 bases and J lost 2, with 10 bases in between. The CDR3 region has the DNA TGTGCCAGCAGCTTGCAGGGGACAAACACTGAAGCTTTCTTT. Translated: CASSLQGTNTEAFF. Full variable domain (rest looked up from reference TRBV7-2 and TRBJ1-1): GAGVSQSPSNKVTEKGKDVELRCDPISGHTALYWYRQSLGQGLEFLIYFQGNSAPDKSGLPSDRFSAERTGGSVSTLTIQRTQQEDSAVYLCASSLQGTNTEAFFGQGTRLTVV.